This T cell receptor beta chain originates from a study of T cells in Graves' hyperthyroidism and ophthalmopathy. Study-level results: Most thyroid-expanded clonotypes above 0.001 were also found in blood.

The CDR3 has 14 amino acids. CDR1 SGHTA and CDR2 FQGNSA come from the germline V gene. V shed 6 bases, J shed 2 bases, and the junction held 5 bases outside the gene matches. Using RNA transcripts as the source, TCR beta CDR3 regions were amplified. The study used the HTBI primer set for a first-round RT-PCR of the TCR CDR3. TCRdb reprocessed the multiplex PCR reads with MiXCR, giving one entry per CDR3 protein. The sample carries hundreds of thousands of distinct CDR3 sequences, about 45% recorded once. Of note for this clonotype: Its target is not known.

This sequence originates from an adult man with Graves' disease, either hyperthyroidism or ophthalmopathy (not recorded which). Sequencing input: peripheral blood or thyroid tissue (not recorded which). The gene calls are TRBV7-2 and TRBJ1-1; 8 nucleotides agree with TRBD1. This CDR3 is CASSRSGGNTEAFF. The CDR3, as DNA: TGTGCCAGCAGTCGCTCAGGGGGCAACACTGAAGCTTTCTTT.